The T cell receptor (beta chain) described here comes from a study of shared clonotypes between healthy human individuals. Clones were sequenced by immunoSEQ multiplex PCR, and TCRdb holds only the in-frame ones, with some missing. The data hold 450,000 to 500,000 clones, with around 73% observed a single time. This clonotype originated in a woman aged 35 to 49 in good health. Some clones in this sample may be carry-over from other donors' samples. The material sequenced was PBMCs.

The CDR3 sequence: CAISEFTREQYF. The CDR3 DNA follows: TGTGCCATCAGTGAGTTTACAAGAGAGCAGTACTTC. The genes are TRBV10-3 and TRBJ2-7; the D is unclear. This CDR3 is 12 amino acids long. V dropped 1 base and J dropped 7 bases, with 8 bases sitting between them. The germline V gene has CDR1 ENHRY and CDR2 SYGVKD.